This T cell receptor (beta chain) was identified during a study of blood T cell repertoires in COVID-19. Libraries were prepared by immunoSEQ multiplex PCR; TCRdb keeps only in-frame clonotypes and omits some of them. The sample has about 100,000 clones; approximately 79% are singletons. Germline-derived CDR1 and CDR2 are SGHTA and FQGNSA. The CDR3 is made up of 17 amino acids. V trimming: 1 base; J trimming: 10 bases; junction bases outside the gene matches: 12. Input material: peripheral blood. This TCR derives from a woman of 80 years or more with active or convalescent COVID-19. The chain couples TRBV7-2 to TRBJ2-1; the match to TRBD2 covers 11 bases. CDR3 protein: CASSLVSTSGSSGEQFF. The CDR3, as DNA: TGTGCCAGCAGCTTAGTTTCCACTAGCGGGAGTTCAGGGGAGCAGTTCTTC.